This entry is about one TCR beta chain. What it recognizes is unknown. As for time point: persistent/refractory GD, antithyroid drugs over 5 years with positive TRAb. Following extraction of RNA from PBMCs, that RNA was used to make the TCR library. Patients of an endocrinology department in Xi'an, China, were included. Both iRepertoire HTBI primers and Arm-PCR of CDR3 regions were used to build the TCR beta libraries. Original data processing: Across all samples, roughly 62 TRBV segments and 14 TRBJ segments were identified. TCRdb re-called the multiplex PCR reads through MiXCR, storing one row per CDR3 protein. The authors' filters were not applied to this entry. The sample shows about 290,000 distinct CDR3 sequences, 22% of them seen only once. V was cut by 3 bases and J by 7 bases, with 7 bases left in between. Germline lookup yields CDR1 MNHEY and CDR2 SVGAGI. This CDR3 is built from 12 residues.

The data were taken from a study of regulatory T cells in long-lasting Graves disease. General observations from the study: Reduced TCR diversity was observed in persistent Graves' patients versus newly diagnosed patients. Under persistent disease, TRBV28, TRBJ1-2 and TRBJ2-5 were used preferentially.

The receptor was derived from a female donor with Graves disease. J is TRBJ2-1 and V is TRBV6-5; D is ambiguous. Specimen: peripheral blood mononuclear cells (PBMCs), collected when the disease was refractory, from a patient treated with antithyroid drugs. CDR3 sequence: CASSYWWNEQFF. In DNA, the CDR3 is TGTGCCAGCAGTTATTGGTGGAATGAGCAGTTCTTC.